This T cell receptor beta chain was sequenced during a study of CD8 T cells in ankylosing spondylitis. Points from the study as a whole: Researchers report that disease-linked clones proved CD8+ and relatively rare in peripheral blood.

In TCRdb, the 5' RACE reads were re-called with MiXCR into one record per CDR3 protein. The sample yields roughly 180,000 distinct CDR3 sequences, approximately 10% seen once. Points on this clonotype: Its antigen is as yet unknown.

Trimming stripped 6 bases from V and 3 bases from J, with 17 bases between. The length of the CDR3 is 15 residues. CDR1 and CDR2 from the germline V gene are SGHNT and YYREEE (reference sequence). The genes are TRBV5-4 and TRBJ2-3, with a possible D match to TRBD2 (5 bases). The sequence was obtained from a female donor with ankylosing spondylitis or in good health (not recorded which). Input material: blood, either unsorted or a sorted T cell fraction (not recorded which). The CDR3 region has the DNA TGTGCCAGCACCCTTAGAAGGGAGAGGACAGATACGCAGTATTTT. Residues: CASTLRRERTDTQYF.